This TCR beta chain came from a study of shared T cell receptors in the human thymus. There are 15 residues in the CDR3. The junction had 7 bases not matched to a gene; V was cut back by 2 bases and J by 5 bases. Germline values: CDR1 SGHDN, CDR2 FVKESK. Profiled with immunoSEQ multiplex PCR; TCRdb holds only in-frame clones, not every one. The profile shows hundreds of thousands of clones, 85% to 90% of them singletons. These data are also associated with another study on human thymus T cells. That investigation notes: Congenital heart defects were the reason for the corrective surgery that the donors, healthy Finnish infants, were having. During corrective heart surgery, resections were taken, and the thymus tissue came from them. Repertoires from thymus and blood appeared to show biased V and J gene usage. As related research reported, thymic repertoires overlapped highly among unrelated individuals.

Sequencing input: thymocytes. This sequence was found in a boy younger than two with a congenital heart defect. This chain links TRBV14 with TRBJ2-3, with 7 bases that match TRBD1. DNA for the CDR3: TGTGCCAGCAGCCAACATACAGGGGCGAGAGATACGCAGTATTTT. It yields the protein CASSQHTGARDTQYF.